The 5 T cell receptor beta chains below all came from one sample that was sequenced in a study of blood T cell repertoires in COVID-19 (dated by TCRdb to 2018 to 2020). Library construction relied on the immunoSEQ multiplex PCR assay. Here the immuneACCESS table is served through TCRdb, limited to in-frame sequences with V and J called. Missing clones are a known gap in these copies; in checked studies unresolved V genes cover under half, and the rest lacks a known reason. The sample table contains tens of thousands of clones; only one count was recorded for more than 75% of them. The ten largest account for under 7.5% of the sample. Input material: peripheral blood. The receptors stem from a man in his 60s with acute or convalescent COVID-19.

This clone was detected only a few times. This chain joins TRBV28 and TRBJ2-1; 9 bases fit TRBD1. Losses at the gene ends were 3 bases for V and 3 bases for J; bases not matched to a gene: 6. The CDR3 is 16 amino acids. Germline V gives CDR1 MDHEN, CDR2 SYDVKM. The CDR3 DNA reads TGTGCCAGCAGTTTGAATGGACAGGGGTACTACAATGAGCAGTTCTTC. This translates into CASSLNGQGYYNEQFF.

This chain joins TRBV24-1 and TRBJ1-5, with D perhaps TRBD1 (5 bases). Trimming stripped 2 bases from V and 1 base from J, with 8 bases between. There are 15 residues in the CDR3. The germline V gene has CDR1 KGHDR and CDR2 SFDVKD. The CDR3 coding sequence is TGTGCCACCAGTGATTCGCAGGGCAGCAATCAGCCCCAGCATTTT. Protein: CATSDSQGSNQPQHF.

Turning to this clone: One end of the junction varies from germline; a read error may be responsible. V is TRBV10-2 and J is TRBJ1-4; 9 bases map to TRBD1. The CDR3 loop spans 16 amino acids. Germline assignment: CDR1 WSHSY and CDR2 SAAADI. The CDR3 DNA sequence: TGCGCCAGCTGTGATTCACGACAGGGGGGAGAGGAAAAACTGTTTTTT. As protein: CASCDSRQGGEEKLFF.

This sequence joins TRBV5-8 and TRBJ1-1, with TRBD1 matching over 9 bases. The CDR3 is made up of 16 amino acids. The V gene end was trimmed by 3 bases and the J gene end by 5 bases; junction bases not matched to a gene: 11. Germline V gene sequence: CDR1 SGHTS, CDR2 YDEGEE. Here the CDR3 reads CASSWDRALVGTEAFF. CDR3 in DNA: TGTGCCAGCAGCTGGGACAGGGCGCTCGTCGGGACTGAAGCTTTCTTT.

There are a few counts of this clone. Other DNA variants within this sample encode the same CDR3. In DNA form, the CDR3 reads TGCGCCAGCAGCTTGGGACAGGGTAGCACAGATACGCAGTATTTT. Translated: CASSLGQGSTDTQYF. V and J are TRBV5-1 and TRBJ2-3; TRBD1 matches at 7 bases. Germline CDR1 is SGHRS and CDR2 is YFSETQ. Trimming cost V 0 bases and J 0 bases; bases outside gene matches: 1. This CDR3 has 15 amino acids.